This entry concerns a single TCR beta chain. These data are taken from a study of blood T cell repertoires in COVID-19. Germline V gene sequence: CDR1 SGHNT, CDR2 YYREEE (reference sequence). J was trimmed by 2 bases and V by 4 bases; bases with no gene match: 4. The CDR3 sequence is 15 residues long. The repertoire was sequenced with immunoSEQ multiplex PCR; TCRdb's copy has only in-frame clones and lacks some. The repertoire holds about 220,000 clones, with about three quarters as singletons. This sequence joins TRBV5-4 and TRBJ2-1; TRBD2 aligns across 9 bases. The receptor's source is an older woman with acute or convalescent COVID-19. Sequenced sample: peripheral blood. For the CDR3, the DNA is TGTGCCAGCAGCCTAGCGGGGTCTACCTACAATGAGCAGTTCTTC. Translation: CASSLAGSTYNEQFF. Based on the CDR3 plus reference TRBV5-4 and TRBJ2-1, the full variable domain is ETGVTQSPTHLIKTRGQQVTLRCSSQSGHNTVSWYQQALGQGPQFIFQYYREEENGRGNFPPRFSGLQFPNYSSELNVNALELDDSALYLCASSLAGSTYNEQFFGPGTRLTVL.